This T cell receptor beta chain was captured by sequencing in a study of early T cells in non-severe SARS-CoV-2 infection. About the research overall: The study sequenced bulk RNA from unsorted whole blood, with chains unpaired.

Researchers attached unique molecular identifiers to individual cDNA molecules. TCRdb ran MiXCR on the 5' RACE reads and lists one entry per CDR3 protein. The sample has fewer than 85,000 distinct CDR3 sequences; about 12% are singletons. This clonotype has a handful of counts. The CDR3 totals 16 residues. Trimming took off 5 bases at V and 2 bases at J, with 16 bases between the two ends. Looked up from germline, CDR1 is SGHVS and CDR2 is FQNEAQ. Sequences were obtained from whole blood. This receptor was obtained from an adult who was a healthcare worker with PCR-confirmed SARS-CoV-2 infection or an uninfected control (not recorded which). The chain couples TRBV7-8 to TRBJ2-1, with unresolved D. The CDR3 bases are TGTGCCAGCAGCCCCCCCCTTCGCGACGCCTACAATGAGCAGTTCTTC. It encodes CASSPPLRDAYNEQFF.